A selection of T cell receptor beta chains follows, all from one sample in a study of blood T cell repertoires in COVID-19. Data came from immunoSEQ multiplex PCR; TCRdb stores just in-frame clones and leaves some out. This table holds hundreds of thousands of clones, 90% to 95% found once. The sequencing input was peripheral blood. Source of these receptors: a woman aged 18 to 35 who had recovered from COVID-19. CDR3s include the opening cysteine and the closing phenylalanine or tryptophan. The D gene is left open where the match is weak. Some rows mark clone size as missing; the rest say once, few, many or name a class of expanded clone.

clone size	V gene	J gene	D gene	CDR3 protein	CDR3 DNA
NA	TRBV5-1	TRBJ2-3	TRBD2	CASSLSAGVGTDTQYF	TGCGCCAGCAGCTTGAGTGCGGGAGTCGGCACAGATACGCAGTATTTT
NA	TRBV7-9	TRBJ1-1	NA	CASSLDSHITEAFF	TGTGCCAGCAGCCTTGACTCCCACATCACTGAAGCTTTCTTT
once	TRBV5-1	TRBJ2-1	TRBD2	CASSFGLAGGYNEQFF	TGCGCCAGCAGCTTCGGACTAGCGGGAGGGTACAATGAGCAGTTCTTC
NA	TRBV19	TRBJ1-2	NA	CASTSRAAQDNYGYTF	TGTGCCAGTACTTCGAGGGCAGCCCAAGATAACTATGGCTACACCTTC
once	TRBV27	TRBJ2-3	TRBD2	CASLGLGTDTQYF	TGTGCCAGCCTGGGACTAGGCACAGATACGCAGTATTTT
NA	TRBV20-1	TRBJ2-3	NA	CSAQDGDTQYF	TGCAGTGCTCAAGACGGGGATACGCAGTATTTT
NA	TRBV3-1/TRBV3-2	TRBJ2-2	TRBD2	CASRDSGRRTGELFF	TGTGCCAGCAGAGACAGCGGGAGAAGGACCGGGGAGCTGTTTTTT
NA	TRBV27	TRBJ1-1	TRBD1	CASSSPGLLTGAGTEAFF	TGTGCCAGCAGTTCCCCTGGTTTGTTGACAGGGGCGGGCACTGAAGCTTTCTTT
NA	TRBV7-2	TRBJ2-3	TRBD2	CASSLSGSFGDTQYF	TGTGCCAGCAGCTTAAGCGGGAGTTTCGGAGATACGCAGTATTTT
NA	TRBV4-1	TRBJ1-5	NA	CASSQVPVSNQPQHF	TGCGCCAGCAGCCAAGTCCCGGTTAGCAATCAGCCCCAGCATTTT